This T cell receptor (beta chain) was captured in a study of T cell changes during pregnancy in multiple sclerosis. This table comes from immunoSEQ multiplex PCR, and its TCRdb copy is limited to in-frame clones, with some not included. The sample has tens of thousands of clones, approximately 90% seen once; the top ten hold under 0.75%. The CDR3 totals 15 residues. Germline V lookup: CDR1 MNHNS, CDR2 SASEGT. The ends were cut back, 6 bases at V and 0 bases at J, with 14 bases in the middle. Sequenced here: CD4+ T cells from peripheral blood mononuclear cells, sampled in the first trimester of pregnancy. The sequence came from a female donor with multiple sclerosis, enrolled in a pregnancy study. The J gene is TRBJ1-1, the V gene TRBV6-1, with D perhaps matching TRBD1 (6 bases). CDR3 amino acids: CASRSSTGMNTEAFF. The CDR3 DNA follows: TGTGCCAGCAGGTCCTCGACAGGAATGAACACTGAAGCTTTCTTT.